The 4 T cell receptor beta chains below were found in one sample sequenced in a study of blood T cells in healthy people across ages. With a J-beta primer mix and a sample-barcoded 5' primer, a second PCR ran 7 to 11 cycles. In TCRdb, the 5' RACE reads were re-called with MiXCR into one record per CDR3 protein. The sample holds hundreds of thousands of distinct CDR3 sequences; around 50% are singletons and the top ten take 15% to 20%. Sequences were obtained from blood. The receptors come from an older man in good health.

This clonotype was observed many times. The chain carries TRBV29-1 and TRBJ2-5; maybe TRBD2 (6 bases). Germline V gene data show CDR1 as SQVTM and CDR2 as ANQGSEA. Trimming left V 4 bases short and J 1 base short, with 13 bases between. The CDR3 runs 14 residues. In DNA, the CDR3 is TGCAGCGTTGCCGGGGGTGCGGGCCAAGAGACCCAGTACTTC. It yields the protein CSVAGGAGQETQYF.

This clonotype was observed a handful of times. The genes are TRBV7-9 and TRBJ2-5; 11 nucleotides align to TRBD2. The DNA end lines up better with TRBJ2-7; the J call may be wrong. From germline, CDR1 is SEHNR and CDR2 FQNEAQ (reference sequence). The CDR3 totals 15 residues. CDR3 amino acids: CASSSHSGRGYEQYF. In DNA form, the CDR3 reads TGTGCCAGCAGCTCCCATAGCGGGAGGGGTTACGAGCAGTACTTC.

The sample holds many counts of this clonotype. The chain combines TRBV20-1 with TRBJ2-5, with D possibly being TRBD1 or TRBD2 (5 bases each). The V and J ends lost 0 bases and 0 bases respectively, with 20 bases between them. This CDR3 contains 18 residues. Germline CDR1 is DFQATT and CDR2 is SNEGSKA (reference sequence). CDR3: CSARDWVGAGRYQETQYF. CDR3 sequence (DNA): TGCAGTGCTAGAGATTGGGTCGGGGCCGGACGGTACCAAGAGACCCAGTACTTC.

The chain uses TRBV7-9 and TRBJ2-7; perhaps TRBD1 as D (6 bases). V lost 5 bases to trimming and J lost 3 bases, with 23 bases between them. Germline loops: CDR1 SEHNR, CDR2 FQNEAQ (reference sequence). This CDR3 comprises 17 residues. CDR3 sequence reads: CASSALLRDIRNYEQYF. The CDR3 bases are TGTGCCAGCAGCGCCCTTCTCCGGGACATCAGAAACTACGAGCAGTACTTC.